One and the same sample provided the 16 T cell receptor beta chains below, sequenced in a study of T-cell reconstitution after alpha-beta-depleted transplantation in children (TCRdb year 2016). Library construction relied on PCR. This sample was sequenced with an Illumina HiSeq 2500. TCR libraries were prepared with molecular barcoding, using unique molecular identifiers to normalize TCRbeta repertoire quantification. The public reads were run again by TCRdb, first through fastp at Q25 and then through MiXCR, and only productive beta chains were kept. CDR3 protein duplicates are merged, each entry listing the most common genes and DNA. The sample includes around 370,000 distinct CDR3 sequences, with 15% to 20% observed a single time. Jointly, the top ten make up around two fifths of the sample. What the treatment or condition label conveys for this sample: allogeneic hematopoietic cell transplantation with graft depleted of TCRalphabeta T cells and CD19 B cells.

Sequences were derived from PBMCs, mostly from graft donor cells, sampled 360 days after TCRalphabeta/CD19-depleted stem cell transplant. These receptors all come from a male patient between 2 and 9 years old who had a stem cell transplant for acute lymphoblastic leukemia, so the T cells may come from the graft donor.

At least ten counts were recorded for this clonotype. The J gene is TRBJ2-7, the V gene TRBV28; a possible D gene is TRBD1 (6 bases). V was pared by 5 bases and J by 1 base, with 21 bases between. Germline-derived CDR1 and CDR2 are MDHEN and SYDVKM. There are 17 residues in the CDR3. The CDR3 is CASSKPRTSRGSYEQYF. In DNA, the CDR3 is TGTGCCAGCAGTAAACCACGGACTTCGAGGGGGTCCTACGAGCAGTACTTC.

This clonotype was seen a few times. The gene calls are TRBV28 and TRBJ2-7; TRBD2 might be the D (5 bases). This CDR3 is built from 15 residues. The germline V and J ends were trimmed by 5 bases and 3 bases, with 17 bases remaining between them. Germline-derived CDR1 and CDR2 are MDHEN and SYDVKM. The CDR3 sequence is CASSILSEVHYEQYF. The CDR3 nucleotides read TGTGCCAGCAGTATCCTTAGCGAGGTACACTACGAGCAGTACTTC.

This clonotype was counted between two and nine times. This CDR3 reads CASSLASGIDTQYF. CDR3 bases: TGTGCCAGCAGCTTAGCAAGCGGGATAGATACGCAGTATTTT. The chain uses TRBV7-9 and TRBJ2-3; 7 nucleotides line up with TRBD2. The CDR3 is made up of 14 amino acids. Germline V gene data show CDR1 as SEHNR and CDR2 as FQNEAQ (reference sequence). With V trimmed by 0 bases and J by 5 bases, 2 bases remained unmatched.

The chain joins TRBV28 to TRBJ2-3, with TRBD2 as a possible D gene (5 bases). Germline assignment: CDR1 MDHEN and CDR2 SYDVKM. The CDR3 consists of 15 residues. Trimming took 3 bases from V and 4 from J, leaving 14 bases between them. The CDR3: CASSLAGKWADTQYF. Here the CDR3 DNA reads TGTGCCAGCAGTTTGGCGGGCAAATGGGCAGATACGCAGTATTTT.

J is TRBJ2-1 and V is TRBV27; either TRBD1 or TRBD2 may supply D (5 bases each). This CDR3 region has 17 residues. The germline V gene encodes CDR1 MNHEY and CDR2 SMNVEV (reference sequence). With 5 bases removed from V and 2 bases from J, the gap between germline ends came to 19 bases. The CDR3 sequence is CASSPEGKGNPYNEQFF. The CDR3 DNA reads TGTGCCAGCAGTCCAGAGGGGAAGGGTAATCCCTACAATGAGCAGTTCTTC.

This clonotype has a count of ten or more. This chain links TRBV14 with TRBJ2-1; tentative D call: TRBD2 (6 bases). From germline, CDR1 is SGHDN and CDR2 FVKESK. Trimming removed 8 bases at V and 3 bases at J, with 11 bases between. This CDR3 contains 13 residues. The CDR3 region has the DNA TGTGCCAGCGGGGACTCCTACTACAATGAGCAGTTCTTC. It is translated as CASGDSYYNEQFF.

This clonotype turned up a few times. V gene TRBV5-1 combines with J gene TRBJ2-7; weak D call: TRBD1 (6 bases). The length of the CDR3 is 15 residues. Looked up from germline, CDR1 is SGHRS and CDR2 is YFSETQ. V was cut by 4 bases and J by 6 bases, with 20 bases left in between. Here the CDR3 reads CASSGWTVGPFEQYF. CDR3 coding DNA: TGCGCCAGCAGCGGCTGGACAGTTGGACCCTTCGAGCAGTACTTC.

The V call is TRBV14, the J call TRBJ2-2; maybe TRBD2 (5 bases). Germline CDR1 is SGHDN and CDR2 is FVKESK. V lost 0 bases and J lost 4, with 12 bases in between. The CDR3 covers 16 residues. In nucleotides, the CDR3 is TGTGCCAGCAGCCAAGAGGACCTAGCCTTCACCGGGGAGCTGTTTTTT. Amino acid sequence: CASSQEDLAFTGELFF. Full variable domain (rest looked up from reference TRBV14 and TRBJ2-2): EAGVTQFPSHSVIEKGQTVTLRCDPISGHDNLYWYRRVMGKEIKFLLHFVKESKQDESGMPNNRFLAERTGGTYSTLKVQPAELEDSGVYFCASSQEDLAFTGELFFGEGSRLTVL.

The chain carries TRBV28 and TRBJ2-3; a possible D gene is TRBD2 (6 bases). CDR1 and CDR2 (germline): MDHEN, SYDVKM. This CDR3 has 11 amino acids. The V end lost 8 bases, the J end lost 3 bases, and 6 bases lay between the germline ends. The CDR3 region is CASGGTDTQYF. CDR3 sequence (DNA): TGTGCCAGCGGAGGGACAGATACGCAGTATTTT.

This clonotype was detected a few times. The V call is TRBV13, the J call TRBJ2-3, with TRBD2 identical over 10 bases. The trim removed 0 bases at V and 6 bases at J, leaving 3 bases unmatched. The CDR3 is 15 residues long. From germline, CDR1 is PRHDT and CDR2 FYEKMQ (reference sequence). CDR3 bases: TGTGCCAGCAGCTTAGGGACTAGCGGGCCGGATACGCAGTATTTT. This codes for CASSLGTSGPDTQYF.

The CDR3 reads CASSAKWEFEWGYTF. The CDR3 region has the DNA TGTGCCAGCAGCGCAAAGTGGGAGTTTGAGTGGGGCTACACCTTC. The rearrangement links TRBV28 to TRBJ1-2; D gene ambiguous. The V and J ends lost 6 bases and 8 bases respectively, with 22 bases between them. The CDR3 is 15 amino acids. Germline V gene data show CDR1 as MDHEN and CDR2 as SYDVKM.

This clonotype has at least ten counts. The genes are TRBV20-1 and TRBJ2-1; 11 bases are shared with TRBD2. V shed 3 bases and J 4 bases; nucleotides not matched to a gene: 2. The V gene's germline CDR1 is DFQATT and CDR2 SNEGSKA (reference sequence). The CDR3 is made up of 14 amino acids. The CDR3 coding sequence is TGCAGTGCTAGCCTAGCGGGAGGATACAATGAGCAGTTCTTC. Protein product: CSASLAGGYNEQFF.

V usage is TRBV27 and J usage is TRBJ1-5, with a tentative D call TRBD1 (6 bases). The CDR3 has 14 residues. The germline CDR1 and CDR2 sequences are MNHEY and SMNVEV (reference sequence). Trimming took 6 bases from V and 4 from J, leaving 13 bases between them. The CDR3 sequence is CASSEVQGNQPQHF. The CDR3, as DNA: TGTGCCAGCAGCGAAGTACAGGGTAATCAGCCCCAGCATTTT.

The rearrangement joins TRBV5-1 to TRBJ2-3, with TRBD1 matching over 9 bases. The CDR3 is 16 amino acids. Germline CDR1 SGHRS, CDR2 YFSETQ. Trimming at V came to 4 bases and at J to 1 base, leaving 7 bases not matched to a gene. DNA for the CDR3: TGCGCCAGCAGCGGAGGGACAGGGAAGGGCACAGATACGCAGTATTTT. This gives the protein CASSGGTGKGTDTQYF.

V gene TRBV14 combines with J gene TRBJ2-6; D is undetermined. Deletions cut 0 bases from V and 1 base from J, with 10 bases between. The V gene's germline CDR1 is SGHDN and CDR2 FVKESK. The CDR3 is made up of 17 amino acids. In nucleotides, the CDR3 is TGTGCCAGCAGCCAAGATCCGAGGTCGTCTGGGGCCAACGTCCTGACTTTC. Encoded protein: CASSQDPRSSGANVLTF.

This sequence joins TRBV30 and TRBJ1-2; 8 nucleotides line up with TRBD1. There are 14 residues in the CDR3. CDR1 is GTSNPN, CDR2 SVGIG, per germline (reference sequence). V gave up 5 bases and J gave up 5 bases; unmatched junction bases: 10. CDR3 DNA sequence: TGTGCCTGGTGGGAGACAGGGGCCTGGTATGGCTACACCTTC. Its translation is CAWWETGAWYGYTF. Together with reference TRBV30 and TRBJ1-2, the CDR3 gives the full variable domain: SQTIHQWPATLVQPVGSPLSLECTVEGTSNPNLYWYRQAAGRGLQLLFYSVGIGQISSEVPQNLSASRPQDRQFILSSKKLLLSDSGFYLCAWWETGAWYGYTFGSGTRLTVV.